Presented here are 6 T cell receptor beta chains from one specimen sequenced in a study of cytomegalovirus exposure and HLA in healthy donors. Primers for the PCR totalled 60 Vbeta and 13 Jbeta. The assay was immunoSEQ multiplex PCR, and TCRdb's table has in-frame clones only and misses some. In the table there are 200,000 to 250,000 clones, approximately 80% of which are singletons. The sample comprised PBMCs. The receptor source for this set is a girl aged 5 to 17 in good health and CMV-seronegative.

The CDR3 DNA is TGTGCCAGCAGTGAAGACTCTCTTCTTCTCTACAATGAGCAGTTCTTC. Residues: CASSEDSLLLYNEQFF. V gene TRBV2 combines with J gene TRBJ2-1; D is uncertain. This CDR3 has 16 amino acids. V was trimmed by 1 base and J by 3 bases, leaving 13 bases between them. Germline assignment: CDR1 SNHLY and CDR2 FYNNEI.

The chain joins TRBV5-1 to TRBJ2-1, with 11 bases lining up with TRBD2. The V gene's germline CDR1 is SGHRS and CDR2 YFSETQ. The CDR3 sequence is 16 residues long. V trimming: 2 bases; J trimming: 7 bases; junction bases outside the gene matches: 8. The CDR3 coding sequence is TGCGCCAGCAGCTTCACTAGCGGGAGCGCGGGGAATGAGCAGTTCTTC. Protein product: CASSFTSGSAGNEQFF.

The rearrangement joins TRBV13 to TRBJ2-5, with 10 positions matching TRBD1. The J call is uncertain, as TRBJ2-7 better fits the DNA end. This CDR3 contains 15 residues. CDR1 PRHDT and CDR2 FYEKMQ come from the germline V gene (reference sequence). The CDR3 DNA follows: TGTGCCAGCAGCCCGGGACAGGGGCGGGTCGACGAGCAGTACTTC. It is translated as CASSPGQGRVDEQYF.

This clone was seen a single time. V and J are TRBV18 and TRBJ1-4, with 10 bases lining up with TRBD1. The CDR3 sequence is 18 residues long. Unmatched junction bases numbered 14, after V lost 3 bases and J lost 7 bases. The germline gives CDR1 KGHSH, CDR2 LQKENI. This CDR3 is CASSPSPGTGVGGEKLFF. CDR3 bases: TGTGCCAGCTCACCCAGTCCCGGGACAGGGGTTGGTGGTGAAAAACTGTTTTTT. Filled out from reference TRBV18 and TRBJ1-4, the complete variable domain reads NAGVMQNPRHLVRRRGQEARLRCSPMKGHSHVYWYRQLPEEGLKFMVYLQKENIIDESGMPKERFSAEFPKEGPSILRIQQVVRGDSAAYFCASSPSPGTGVGGEKLFFGSGTQLSVL.

This clone appeared a single time. The J gene is TRBJ1-1, the V gene TRBV7-6; no clear D gene. Germline V lookup: CDR1 SGHVS, CDR2 FNYEAQ. CDR3 length: 13 amino acids. The V end was cut by 1 base, the J end by 1 base, with 4 bases between. The CDR3 DNA reads as TGTGCCAGCAGCTTAGGAGAGAACACTGAAGCTTTCTTT. Its translation is CASSLGENTEAFF.

The chain carries TRBV9 and TRBJ1-2, with 10 positions matching TRBD1. With 7 bases clipped from V and 3 bases from J, the junction kept 12 bases outside the gene matches. This CDR3 contains 16 residues. CDR1 is SGDLS and CDR2 is YYNGEE in the germline V gene. The CDR3 DNA sequence: TGTGCCAGCGCGGAAGACCGGGACAGGGGACACTATGGCTACACCTTC. Amino acid sequence: CASAEDRDRGHYGYTF.